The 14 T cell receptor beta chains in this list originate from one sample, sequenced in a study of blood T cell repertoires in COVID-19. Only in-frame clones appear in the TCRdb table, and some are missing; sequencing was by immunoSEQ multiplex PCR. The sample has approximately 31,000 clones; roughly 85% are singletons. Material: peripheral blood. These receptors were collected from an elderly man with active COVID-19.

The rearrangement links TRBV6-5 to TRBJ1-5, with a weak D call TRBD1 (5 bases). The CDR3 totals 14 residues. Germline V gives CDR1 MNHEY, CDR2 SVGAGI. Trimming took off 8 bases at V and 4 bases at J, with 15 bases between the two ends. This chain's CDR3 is CASLGGDLNQPQHF. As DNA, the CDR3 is TGTGCCAGCCTGGGGGGGGATTTAAATCAGCCCCAGCATTTT.

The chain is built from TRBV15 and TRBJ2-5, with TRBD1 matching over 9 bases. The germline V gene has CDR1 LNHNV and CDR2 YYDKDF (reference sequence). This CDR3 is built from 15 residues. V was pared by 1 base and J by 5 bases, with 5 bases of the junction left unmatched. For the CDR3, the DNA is TGTGCCACCAGCAGAGGGGACAGGGAATGGGAGACCCAGTACTTC. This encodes CATSRGDREWETQYF.

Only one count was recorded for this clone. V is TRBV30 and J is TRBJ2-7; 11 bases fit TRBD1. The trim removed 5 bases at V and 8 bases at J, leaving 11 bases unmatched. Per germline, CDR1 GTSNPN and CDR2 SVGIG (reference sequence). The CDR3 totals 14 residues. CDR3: CAWDLSGQGAKQYF. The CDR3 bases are TGTGCCTGGGACCTGTCCGGACAGGGGGCGAAGCAGTACTTC.

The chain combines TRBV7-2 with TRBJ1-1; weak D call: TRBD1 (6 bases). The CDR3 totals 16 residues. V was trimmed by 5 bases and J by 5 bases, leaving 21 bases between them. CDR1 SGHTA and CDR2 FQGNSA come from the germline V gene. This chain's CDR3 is CASSAHEQGLGTEAFF. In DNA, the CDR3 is TGTGCCAGCAGCGCCCATGAACAGGGTCTGGGGACTGAAGCTTTCTTT.

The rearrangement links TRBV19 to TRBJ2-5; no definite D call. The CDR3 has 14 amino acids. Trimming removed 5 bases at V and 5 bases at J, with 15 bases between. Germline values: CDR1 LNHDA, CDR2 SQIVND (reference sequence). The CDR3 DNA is TGTGCCAGTAGTCCGTCCCCCATCCGGGAGACCCAGTACTTC. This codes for CASSPSPIRETQYF.

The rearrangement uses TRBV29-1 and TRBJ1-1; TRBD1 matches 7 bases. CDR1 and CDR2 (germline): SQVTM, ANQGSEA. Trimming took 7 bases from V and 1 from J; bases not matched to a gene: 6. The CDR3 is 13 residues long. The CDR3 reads CSARQGGNTEAFF. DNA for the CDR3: TGCAGCGCTCGACAGGGAGGGAACACTGAAGCTTTCTTT.

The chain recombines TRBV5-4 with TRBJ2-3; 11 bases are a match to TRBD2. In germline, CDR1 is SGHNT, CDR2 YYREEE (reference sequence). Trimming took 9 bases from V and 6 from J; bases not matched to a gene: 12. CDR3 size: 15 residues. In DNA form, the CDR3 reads TGTGCCACTCGCGGCCCTAGCGGGGGGCGGGATACGCAGTATTTT. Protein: CATRGPSGGRDTQYF.

In nucleotides, the CDR3 is TGTGCCAGCAGTCTCACGGGTGGCTCTGGAAACACCATATATTTT. Protein: CASSLTGGSGNTIYF. The genes are TRBV7-3 and TRBJ1-3; no clear D. Germline CDR1 reads SGHTA; CDR2 reads FQGTGA. The CDR3 is 15 amino acids. V lost 6 bases and J lost 0, with 12 bases in between.

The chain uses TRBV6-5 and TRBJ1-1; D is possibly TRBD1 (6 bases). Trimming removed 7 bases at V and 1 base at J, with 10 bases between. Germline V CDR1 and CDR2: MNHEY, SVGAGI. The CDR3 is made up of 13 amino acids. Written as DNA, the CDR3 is TGTGCCAGCATCTTACAGGGGAACACTGAAGCTTTCTTT. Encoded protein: CASILQGNTEAFF.

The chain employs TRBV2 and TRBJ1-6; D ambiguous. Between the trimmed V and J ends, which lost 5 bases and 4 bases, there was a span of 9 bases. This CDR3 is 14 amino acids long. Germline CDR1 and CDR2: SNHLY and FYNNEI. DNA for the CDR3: TGTGCCAGCAGTATGACAAGGTATAATTCACCCCTCCACTTT. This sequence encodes CASSMTRYNSPLHF.

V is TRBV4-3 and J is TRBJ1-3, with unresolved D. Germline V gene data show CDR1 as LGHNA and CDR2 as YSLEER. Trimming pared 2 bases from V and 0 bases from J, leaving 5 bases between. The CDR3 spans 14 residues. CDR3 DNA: TGCGCCAGCAGCCAATTCCTCTCTGGAAACACCATATATTTT. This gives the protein CASSQFLSGNTIYF.

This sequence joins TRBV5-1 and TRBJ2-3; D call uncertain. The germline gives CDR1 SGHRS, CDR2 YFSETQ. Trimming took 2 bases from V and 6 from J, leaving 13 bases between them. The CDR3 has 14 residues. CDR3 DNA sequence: TGCGCCAGCAGCTTTGATGCGGCCGGCGATACGCAGTATTTT. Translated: CASSFDAAGDTQYF.

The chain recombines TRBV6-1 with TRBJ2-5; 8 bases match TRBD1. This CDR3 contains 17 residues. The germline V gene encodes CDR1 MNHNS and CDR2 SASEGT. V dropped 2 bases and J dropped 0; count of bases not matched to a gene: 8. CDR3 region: CASSERRRTGYQETQYF. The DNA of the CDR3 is TGTGCCAGCAGTGAAAGGCGGAGGACAGGGTACCAAGAGACCCAGTACTTC.

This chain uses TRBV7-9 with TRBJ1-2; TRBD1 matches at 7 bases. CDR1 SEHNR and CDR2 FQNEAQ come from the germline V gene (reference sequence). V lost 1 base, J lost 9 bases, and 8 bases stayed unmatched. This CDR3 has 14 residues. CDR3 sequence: CASSLDTRQGRYTF. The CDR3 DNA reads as TGTGCCAGCAGCTTAGATACAAGACAGGGTCGCTACACCTTC. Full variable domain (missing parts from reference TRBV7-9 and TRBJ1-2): DTGVSQNPRHKITKRGQNVTFRCDPISEHNRLYWYRQTLGQGPEFLTYFQNEAQLEKSRLLSDRFSAERPKGSFSTLEIQRTEQGDSAMYLCASSLDTRQGRYTFGSGTRLTVV.